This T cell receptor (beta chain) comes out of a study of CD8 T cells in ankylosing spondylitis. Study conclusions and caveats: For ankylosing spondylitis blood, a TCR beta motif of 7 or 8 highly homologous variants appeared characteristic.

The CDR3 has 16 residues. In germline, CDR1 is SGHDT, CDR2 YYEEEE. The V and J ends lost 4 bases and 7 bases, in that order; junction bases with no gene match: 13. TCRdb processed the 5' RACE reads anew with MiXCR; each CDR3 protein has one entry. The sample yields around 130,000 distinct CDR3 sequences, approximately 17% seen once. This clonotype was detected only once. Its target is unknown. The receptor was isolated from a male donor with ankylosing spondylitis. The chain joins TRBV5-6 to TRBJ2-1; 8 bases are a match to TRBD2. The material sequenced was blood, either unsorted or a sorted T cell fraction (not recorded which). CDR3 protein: CASSPGGSYPGNEQFF. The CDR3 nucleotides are TGTGCCAGCAGCCCGGGAGGGTCTTACCCGGGTAATGAGCAGTTCTTC.